This T cell receptor beta chain appears in the sequencing data of a study of spatial heterogeneity in lung cancer. This clonotype was counted many times. MiXCR was run by TCRdb on the 5' RACE reads, yielding one entry per CDR3 protein. Here the sample spans 40,000 to 45,000 distinct CDR3 sequences, roughly 15% being singletons. The sample's time point: sample taken at primary tumor resection. In each case, whole RNA from tumor, nontumor lung or frozen PBMC was sequenced unsorted. V was pared by 9 bases and J by 0 bases, with 18 bases between. The germline V gene has CDR1 SNHLY and CDR2 FYNNEI. The CDR3 runs to 16 residues.

The source is a male donor with early-stage non-small cell lung cancer. The sample consisted of PBMCs, taken at surgery. V is TRBV2 and J is TRBJ2-4; no clear D gene. The CDR3 sequence: CASTLSLPLAKNIQYF. CDR3 DNA sequence: TGTGCCAGTACGTTATCTCTGCCGTTAGCCAAAAACATTCAGTACTTC.